The source of this T cell receptor beta chain is a study of T cell repertoires in cytomegalovirus infection. Overall study findings and caveats: CMV carriers having the relevant HLA were flagged by cumulative public TCR beta family frequency. What dominated the ex vivo response were HLA-C-restricted CMV-specific TCR beta clonotypes.

This clonotype was detected ten times or more. What it recognizes is unknown. V was cut by 5 bases and J by 5 bases, with 15 bases left in between. This CDR3 contains 15 residues. CDR1 is SGHTA and CDR2 is FQGNSA in the germline V gene. From the reads, TCRdb called clonotypes with MiXCR, one entry per CDR3 protein. The sample shows about 180,000 distinct CDR3 sequences, over 13% of them seen only once. This receptor was taken from a human donor in good health (CMV status not recorded). Some clones in this sample may be carry-over from other donors' samples. V is TRBV7-2 and J is TRBJ1-4; tentatively, D is TRBD1 (5 bases). Source material: PBMCs. This CDR3 reads CASSRPGRGNEKLFF. The DNA for the CDR3 is TGTGCCAGCAGCAGACCGGGACGGGGGAATGAAAAACTGTTTTTT.